This T cell receptor (beta chain) was identified in a study of T cell clonality in common variable immunodeficiency. Blood samples were heparinized, 5 to 8 ml per donor. Per germline, CDR1 SGHRS and CDR2 YFSETQ. Trimming took off 0 bases at V and 7 bases at J, with 11 bases between the two ends. This CDR3 has 14 amino acids. This clone turned up a few times. What it binds is not known. Read data end 3 residues before the CDR3 end; the end is taken from the germline J gene. Overall study results and limits: CVID patient heterogeneity limited repertoire-clinical complication correlations. Shared TCRbeta clones were fewer between CVID subjects than controls. Fewer deletions and N-nucleotide insertions were reportedly seen in common variable immunodeficiency TCR beta sequences.

The method was immunoSEQ multiplex PCR; TCRdb's version includes in-frame clones alone and lacks a portion of them. The sample shows 35,000 to 50,000 clones, no singletons; the ten largest hold over 1.2%. The gene calls are TRBV5-1 and TRBJ2-1; D may be TRBD1 (5 bases). Sequencing was carried out using peripheral blood mononuclear cells. This TCR came from a person aged 18 to 75 in good health. The CDR3 region is CASSLEWGSNEQFF. Partial CDR3 DNA: TGCGCCAGCAGCTTGGAGTGGGGCTCAAATGAG.